These T cell receptor beta chains were read from a single sample in a study of cytomegalovirus exposure and HLA in healthy donors. Assay used: immunoSEQ multiplex PCR; TCRdb lists only in-frame clones, some missing. This table has about 140,000 clones, more than 70% appearing once. Sample: PBMCs. The receptors here all came from a man aged 35-49 years in good health and CMV-seronegative. Both conserved end residues are part of each CDR3. A D gene is named only where the DNA matches it firmly. Expanded clones get a size class; other rows say once, few or many, or leave the size out.

V gene: TRBV7-2
D gene: NA
J gene: TRBJ1-5
clone size: NA
CDR3 DNA: TGTGCCAGCACCTGGGTGGCGGATAGCAATCAGCCCCAGCATTTT
CDR3 protein: CASTWVADSNQPQHF

V gene: TRBV6-6
D gene: TRBD2
J gene: TRBJ2-1
clone size: NA
CDR3 DNA: TGTGCCAGCAGTTCCCGATCTAGCGGGAGGACCAATGAGCAGTTCTTC
CDR3 protein: CASSSRSSGRTNEQFF

V gene: TRBV30
D gene: NA
J gene: TRBJ2-7
clone size: NA
CDR3 DNA: TGTGCCTGGAGTGTACACCGAGGCGAGCAGTACTTC
CDR3 protein: CAWSVHRGEQYF

V gene: TRBV19
D gene: NA
J gene: TRBJ1-3
clone size: medium-sized
CDR3 DNA: TGTGCCAGTAGCATGGGACTGGAAGGAAACACCATATATTTT
CDR3 protein: CASSMGLEGNTIYF

V gene: TRBV28
D gene: TRBD1
J gene: TRBJ2-7
clone size: once
CDR3 DNA: TGTGCCAGCAGAGGACAGGGTAGCTCCTACGAGCAGTACTTC
CDR3 protein: CASRGQGSSYEQYF

V gene: TRBV7-3
D gene: TRBD2
J gene: TRBJ2-1
clone size: few
CDR3 DNA: TGTGCCAGCAGCGCTACCGGGACTAGGTTAGGGGAGCAGTTCTTC
CDR3 protein: CASSATGTRLGEQFF

V gene: TRBV5-8
D gene: TRBD2
J gene: TRBJ2-2
clone size: few
CDR3 DNA: TGTGCCAGCAGCTGGACTAGCGGGAGTGGGGTTACCGGGGAGCTGTTTTTT
CDR3 protein: CASSWTSGSGVTGELFF

V gene: TRBV27
D gene: NA
J gene: TRBJ1-5
clone size: NA
CDR3 DNA: TGTGCCAGCAGTTTAGGAGTGCGTCAGCCCCAGCATTTT
CDR3 protein: CASSLGVRQPQHF

V gene: TRBV19
D gene: TRBD2
J gene: TRBJ2-7
clone size: NA
CDR3 DNA: TGTGCCAGTAGTTCCCCCAAAGCGGGAGGTCCCTACGAGCAGTACTTC
CDR3 protein: CASSSPKAGGPYEQYF

V gene: TRBV27
D gene: TRBD2
J gene: TRBJ2-7
clone size: NA
CDR3 DNA: TGTGCCAGCAGGAAACTAGCGGGAGAGGCCGCCGAGCAGTACTTC
CDR3 protein: CASRKLAGEAAEQYF

V gene: TRBV6-6
D gene: NA
J gene: TRBJ1-4
clone size: NA
CDR3 DNA: TGTGCCAGCACCCGACGTCAAGGGGCAACTAATGAAAAACTGTTTTTT
CDR3 protein: CASTRRQGATNEKLFF

V gene: TRBV7-9
D gene: TRBD2
J gene: TRBJ2-7
clone size: NA
CDR3 DNA: TGTGCCAGCAGCTCTGGAGCCTCAGATAGCGGGACCTACGAGCAGTACTTC
CDR3 protein: CASSSGASDSGTYEQYF

V gene: TRBV9
D gene: NA
J gene: TRBJ1-6
clone size: NA
CDR3 DNA: TGTGCCAGCAGCGTAGCCTTTCATTCACCCCTCCACTTT
CDR3 protein: CASSVAFHSPLHF

V gene: TRBV6-5
D gene: TRBD2
J gene: TRBJ2-1
clone size: NA
CDR3 DNA: TGTGCCAGCGCGAGCGGGAGCTCCTACAATGAGCAGTTCTTC
CDR3 protein: CASASGSSYNEQFF

V gene: TRBV15
D gene: TRBD1
J gene: TRBJ1-5
clone size: NA
CDR3 DNA: TGTGCCACCAGCAACCTTGTGGGACAGGCTAATCAGCCCCAGCATTTT
CDR3 protein: CATSNLVGQANQPQHF

V gene: TRBV29-1
D gene: TRBD1
J gene: TRBJ1-2
clone size: NA
CDR3 DNA: TGCAGCGTTATAGGACAGGGTACCTATGGCTACACCTTC
CDR3 protein: CSVIGQGTYGYTF

V gene: TRBV19
D gene: NA
J gene: TRBJ1-1
clone size: few
CDR3 DNA: TGTGCCAGTATCGTGTCGAACACTGAAGCTTTCTTT
CDR3 protein: CASIVSNTEAFF

V gene: TRBV6-6
D gene: TRBD1
J gene: TRBJ1-2
clone size: NA
CDR3 DNA: TGTGCCAGCAGCGAGGGGACAGGCTATGGCTACACCTTC
CDR3 protein: CASSEGTGYGYTF

V gene: TRBV10-2
D gene: TRBD2
J gene: TRBJ2-4
clone size: few
CDR3 DNA: TGCGCCAGCAGTGAACCGGGACTAGCGTCAAACATTCAGTACTTC
CDR3 protein: CASSEPGLASNIQYF

V gene: TRBV30
D gene: TRBD1
J gene: TRBJ2-2
clone size: NA
CDR3 DNA: TGTGCCTGGGGACAGGGAACGGCCGGGGAGCTGTTTTTT
CDR3 protein: CAWGQGTAGELFF

V gene: TRBV5-4
D gene: TRBD2
J gene: TRBJ2-1
clone size: NA
CDR3 DNA: TGTGCCAGCAGCTTGTCTAGCGGGAGCTACAATGAGCAGTTCTTC
CDR3 protein: CASSLSSGSYNEQFF

V gene: TRBV6-5
D gene: TRBD1
J gene: TRBJ1-2
clone size: few
CDR3 DNA: TGTGCCAGCAGCCCCGACAGGGTCTATGGCTACACCTTC
CDR3 protein: CASSPDRVYGYTF

V gene: TRBV30
D gene: NA
J gene: TRBJ1-2
clone size: NA
CDR3 DNA: TGTGCCTGGAGTAGCTCAGGCTATGGCTACACCTTC
CDR3 protein: CAWSSSGYGYTF

V gene: TRBV4-2
D gene: NA
J gene: TRBJ1-2
clone size: NA
CDR3 DNA: TGTGCCAGCAGCCACGACCGGGACCGCGGGGAGGGCTACACCTTC
CDR3 protein: CASSHDRDRGEGYTF

V gene: TRBV28
D gene: TRBD1
J gene: TRBJ2-7
clone size: NA
CDR3 DNA: TGTGCCAGCAGTGGTGACCCGGGACAGGGGTGGTCTGTGCAGTACTTC
CDR3 protein: CASSGDPGQGWSVQYF

V gene: TRBV6-5
D gene: TRBD2
J gene: TRBJ2-5
clone size: NA
CDR3 DNA: TGTGCCAGCAGCCGTAGCGGGAGAAGGGAGACCCAGTACTTC
CDR3 protein: CASSRSGRRETQYF

V gene: TRBV21-1
D gene: NA
J gene: TRBJ2-4
clone size: NA
CDR3 DNA: TGTGCCAGCAGCCGCGGGGAGGGCAGGGGGCATGGGTTCGGCAAAAACATTCAGTACTTC
CDR3 protein: CASSRGEGRGHGFGKNIQYF

V gene: TRBV6-5
D gene: TRBD1
J gene: TRBJ1-5
clone size: NA
CDR3 DNA: TGTGCCAGCAGTCAGACCGGACAGGGGAATCAGCCCCAGCATTTT
CDR3 protein: CASSQTGQGNQPQHF

V gene: TRBV7-2
D gene: TRBD1
J gene: TRBJ1-4
clone size: NA
CDR3 DNA: TGTGCCAGCAGCTTTAAGACAGGGGGCTCCGGTGAAAAACTGTTTTTT
CDR3 protein: CASSFKTGGSGEKLFF

V gene: TRBV9
D gene: TRBD1
J gene: TRBJ1-1
clone size: NA
CDR3 DNA: TGTGCCAGCAGCGCGGACAGGGTGAACACTGAAGCTTTCTTT
CDR3 protein: CASSADRVNTEAFF

V gene: TRBV30
D gene: NA
J gene: TRBJ2-5
clone size: NA
CDR3 DNA: TGTGCCTGGATAGATTTGGGGGGGGCAAGAGGGGAGACCCAGTACTTC
CDR3 protein: CAWIDLGGARGETQYF

V gene: TRBV29-1
D gene: TRBD1
J gene: TRBJ1-3
clone size: few
CDR3 DNA: TGCGGAGCAGGGGGATTAAGTGGAAACACCATATATTTT
CDR3 protein: CGAGGLSGNTIYF

V gene: TRBV5-1
D gene: TRBD2
J gene: TRBJ2-1
clone size: NA
CDR3 DNA: TGCGCCAGCAGCTTGGGACTAGCGGAGTCTTACAATGAGCAGTTCTTC
CDR3 protein: CASSLGLAESYNEQFF

V gene: TRBV27
D gene: NA
J gene: TRBJ2-2
clone size: NA
CDR3 DNA: TGTGCTTCAAGGGGGGGGAACACCGGGGAGCTGTTTTTT
CDR3 protein: CASRGGNTGELFF

V gene: TRBV25-1
D gene: TRBD1
J gene: TRBJ2-2
clone size: NA
CDR3 DNA: TGTGCCAGCAGTGACCTACAGGGGCTTCCCGGGGAGCTGTTTTTT
CDR3 protein: CASSDLQGLPGELFF

V gene: TRBV19
D gene: NA
J gene: TRBJ2-7
clone size: NA
CDR3 DNA: TGTGCCAGTAGTGTGGCGTCTAGCGTGGCCTACGAGCAGTACTTC
CDR3 protein: CASSVASSVAYEQYF

V gene: TRBV5-4
D gene: TRBD1
J gene: TRBJ2-7
clone size: NA
CDR3 DNA: TGTGCCAGCAGCTCACCCTCGGACAGGGGGCGGATCGAGCAGTACTTC
CDR3 protein: CASSSPSDRGRIEQYF

V gene: TRBV11-3
D gene: NA
J gene: TRBJ1-1
clone size: NA
CDR3 DNA: TGTGCCAGCACCCGGGACTGGGAGGTGGTGACTGAAGCTTTCTTT
CDR3 protein: CASTRDWEVVTEAFF

V gene: TRBV19
D gene: NA
J gene: TRBJ1-3
clone size: few
CDR3 DNA: TGTGCCAGTAGCGAAGCGGTCTCTGGAAACACCATATATTTT
CDR3 protein: CASSEAVSGNTIYF

V gene: TRBV5-1
D gene: NA
J gene: TRBJ2-2
clone size: few
CDR3 DNA: TGCGCCAGCAGCGAAAAGATACAGGTTGCCGGGGAGCTGTTTTTT
CDR3 protein: CASSEKIQVAGELFF